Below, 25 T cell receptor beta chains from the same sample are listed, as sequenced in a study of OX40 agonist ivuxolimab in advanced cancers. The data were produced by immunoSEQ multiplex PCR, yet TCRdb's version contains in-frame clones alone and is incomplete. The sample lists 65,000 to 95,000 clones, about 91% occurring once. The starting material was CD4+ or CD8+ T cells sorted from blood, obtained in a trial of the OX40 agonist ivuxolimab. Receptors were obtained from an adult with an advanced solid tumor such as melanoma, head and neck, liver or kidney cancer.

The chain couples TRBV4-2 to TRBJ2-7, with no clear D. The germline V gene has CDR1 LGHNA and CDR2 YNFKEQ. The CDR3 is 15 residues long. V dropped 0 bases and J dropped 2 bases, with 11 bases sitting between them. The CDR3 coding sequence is TGTGCCAGCAGCCAAGATGAGAGCCTACCCTACGAGCAGTACTTC. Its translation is CASSQDESLPYEQYF.

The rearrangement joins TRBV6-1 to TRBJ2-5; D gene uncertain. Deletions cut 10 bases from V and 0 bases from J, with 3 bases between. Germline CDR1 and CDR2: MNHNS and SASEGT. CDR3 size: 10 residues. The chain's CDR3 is CATHQETQYF. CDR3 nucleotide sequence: TGTGCCACCCACCAAGAGACCCAGTACTTC.

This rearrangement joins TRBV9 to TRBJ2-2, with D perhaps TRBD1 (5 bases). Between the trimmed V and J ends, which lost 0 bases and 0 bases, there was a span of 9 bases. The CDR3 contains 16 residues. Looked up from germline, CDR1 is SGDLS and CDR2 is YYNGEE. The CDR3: CASSVGGRSNTGELFF. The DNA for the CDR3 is TGTGCCAGCAGCGTAGGGGGCCGATCGAACACCGGGGAGCTGTTTTTT.

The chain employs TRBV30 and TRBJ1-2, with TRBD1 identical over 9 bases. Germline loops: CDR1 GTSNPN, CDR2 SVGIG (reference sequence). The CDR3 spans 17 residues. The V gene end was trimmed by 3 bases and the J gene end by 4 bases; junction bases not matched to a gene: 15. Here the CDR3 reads CAWSPSLRQGVSYGYTF. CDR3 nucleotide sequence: TGTGCCTGGAGCCCCTCCCTCCGACAGGGGGTTAGCTATGGCTACACCTTC.

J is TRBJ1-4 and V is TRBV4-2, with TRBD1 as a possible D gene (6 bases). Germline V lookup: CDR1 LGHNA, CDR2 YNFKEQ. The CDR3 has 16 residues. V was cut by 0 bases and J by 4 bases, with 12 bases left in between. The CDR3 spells CASSQDSTGINEKLFF. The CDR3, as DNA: TGTGCCAGCAGCCAAGATTCTACAGGGATTAATGAAAAACTGTTTTTT.

CDR3 nucleotides: TGTGCCAGCACGCGATCCTCAGGGTGGACTGAAGCTTTCTTT. As protein: CASTRSSGWTEAFF. The V and J genes are TRBV7-2 and TRBJ1-1, with a possible D match to TRBD1 (5 bases). The CDR3 has 14 amino acids. The germline gives CDR1 SGHTA, CDR2 FQGNSA. V lost 7 bases, J lost 5 bases, and 17 bases lay in between.

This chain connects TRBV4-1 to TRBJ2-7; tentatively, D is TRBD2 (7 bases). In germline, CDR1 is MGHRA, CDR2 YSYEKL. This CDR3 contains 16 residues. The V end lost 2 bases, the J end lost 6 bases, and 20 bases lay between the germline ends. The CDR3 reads CASSQWQAGTPREQYF. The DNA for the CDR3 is TGCGCCAGCAGCCAATGGCAAGCGGGGACACCCCGCGAGCAGTACTTC.

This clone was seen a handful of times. The CDR3: CASSQARRRNGYTF. CDR3 in DNA: TGTGCCAGCAGCCAAGCCCGCAGAAGAAATGGCTACACCTTC. The rearrangement uses TRBV14 and TRBJ1-2, with D uncertain. Trimming cost V 1 base and J 6 bases, with 12 bases left between them. The CDR3 length is 14 residues. Germline values: CDR1 SGHDN, CDR2 FVKESK. Based on the CDR3 plus reference TRBV14 and TRBJ1-2, the full variable domain is EAGVTQFPSHSVIEKGQTVTLRCDPISGHDNLYWYRRVMGKEIKFLLHFVKESKQDESGMPNNRFLAERTGGTYSTLKVQPAELEDSGVYFCASSQARRRNGYTFGSGTRLTVV.

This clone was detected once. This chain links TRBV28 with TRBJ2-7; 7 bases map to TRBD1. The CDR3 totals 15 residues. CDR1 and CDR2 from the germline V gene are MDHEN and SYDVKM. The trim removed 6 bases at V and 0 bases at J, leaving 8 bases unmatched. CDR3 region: CASSLPGQRSYEQYF. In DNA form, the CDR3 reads TGTGCCAGCAGCCTTCCGGGACAGCGCTCCTACGAGCAGTACTTC. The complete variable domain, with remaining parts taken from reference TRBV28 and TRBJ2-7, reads DVKVTQSSRYLVKRTGEKVFLECVQDMDHENMFWYRQDPGLGLRLIYFSYDVKMKEKGDIPEGYSVSREKKERFSLILESASTNQTSMYLCASSLPGQRSYEQYFGPGTRLTVT.

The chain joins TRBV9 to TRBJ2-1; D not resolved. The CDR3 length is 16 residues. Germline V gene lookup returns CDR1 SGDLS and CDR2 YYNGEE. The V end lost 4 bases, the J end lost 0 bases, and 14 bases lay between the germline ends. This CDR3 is CASSPYLHSSYNEQFF. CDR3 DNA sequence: TGTGCCAGCAGCCCTTACCTACATAGCTCCTACAATGAGCAGTTCTTC.

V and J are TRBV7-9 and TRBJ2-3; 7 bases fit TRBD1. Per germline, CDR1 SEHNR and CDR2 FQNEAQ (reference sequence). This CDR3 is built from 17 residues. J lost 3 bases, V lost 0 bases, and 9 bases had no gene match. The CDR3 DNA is TGTGCCAGCAGCTTAGCCGAGGGACAGAGGGGAACAGATACGCAGTATTTT. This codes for CASSLAEGQRGTDTQYF.

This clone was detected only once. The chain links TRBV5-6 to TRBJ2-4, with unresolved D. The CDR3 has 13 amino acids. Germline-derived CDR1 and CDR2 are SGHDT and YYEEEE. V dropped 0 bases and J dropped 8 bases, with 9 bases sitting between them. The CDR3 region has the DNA TGTGCCAGCAGCTTGGGCTGGGTGGACATTCAGTACTTC. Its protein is CASSLGWVDIQYF.

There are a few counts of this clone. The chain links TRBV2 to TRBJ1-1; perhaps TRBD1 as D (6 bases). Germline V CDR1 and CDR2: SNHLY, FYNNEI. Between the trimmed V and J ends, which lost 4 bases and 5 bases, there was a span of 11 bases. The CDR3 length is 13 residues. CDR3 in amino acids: CASSADRPTEAFF. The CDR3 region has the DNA TGTGCCAGCAGTGCAGACAGGCCTACTGAAGCTTTCTTT.

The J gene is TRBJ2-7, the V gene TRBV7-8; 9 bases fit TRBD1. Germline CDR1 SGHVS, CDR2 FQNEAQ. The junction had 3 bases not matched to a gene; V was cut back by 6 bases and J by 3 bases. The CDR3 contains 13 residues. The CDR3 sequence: CASRTGQGYEQYF. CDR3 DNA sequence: TGTGCCAGCAGAACGGGACAGGGCTACGAGCAGTACTTC.

The CDR3 region is CASSAPAAGANVLTF. As DNA, the CDR3 is TGTGCCAGCAGCGCCCCCGCGGCCGGGGCCAACGTCCTGACTTTC. This chain joins TRBV9 and TRBJ2-6; D is unresolved. Germline CDR1 SGDLS, CDR2 YYNGEE. The CDR3 sequence is 15 residues long. V was cut by 3 bases and J by 4 bases, with 11 bases left in between.

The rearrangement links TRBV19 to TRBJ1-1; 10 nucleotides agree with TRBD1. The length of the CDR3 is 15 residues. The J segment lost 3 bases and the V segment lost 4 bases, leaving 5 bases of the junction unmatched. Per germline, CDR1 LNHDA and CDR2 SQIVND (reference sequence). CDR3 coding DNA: TGTGCCAGTAGTAAAGACAGGGGGCGGGACACTGAAGCTTTCTTT. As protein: CASSKDRGRDTEAFF.

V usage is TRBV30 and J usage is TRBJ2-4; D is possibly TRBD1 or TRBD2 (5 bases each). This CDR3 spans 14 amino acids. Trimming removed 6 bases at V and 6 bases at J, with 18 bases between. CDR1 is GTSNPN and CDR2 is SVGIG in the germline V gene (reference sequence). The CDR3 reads CACTSGAPTNIQYF. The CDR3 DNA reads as TGTGCCTGCACTTCCGGGGCTCCCACAAACATTCAGTACTTC.

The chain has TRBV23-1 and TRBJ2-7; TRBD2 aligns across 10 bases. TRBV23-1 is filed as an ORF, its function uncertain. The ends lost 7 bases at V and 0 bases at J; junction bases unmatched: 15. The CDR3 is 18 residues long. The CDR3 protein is CASNPSLAGVRSSYEQYF. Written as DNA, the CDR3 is TGCGCCAGCAACCCCTCTCTAGCGGGAGTTAGGAGCTCCTACGAGCAGTACTTC.

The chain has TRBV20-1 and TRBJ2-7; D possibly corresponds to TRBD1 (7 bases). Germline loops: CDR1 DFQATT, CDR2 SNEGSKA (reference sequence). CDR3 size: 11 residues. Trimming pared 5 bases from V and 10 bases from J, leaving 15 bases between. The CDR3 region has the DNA TGCAGTGCTGGGACAGCGGCGGGACAGTACTTC. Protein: CSAGTAAGQYF.

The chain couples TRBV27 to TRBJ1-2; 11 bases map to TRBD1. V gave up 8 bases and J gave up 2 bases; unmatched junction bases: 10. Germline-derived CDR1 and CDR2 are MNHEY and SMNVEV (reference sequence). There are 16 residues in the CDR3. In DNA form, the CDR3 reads TGTGCCAGCGGGGAATACAGGACAGGGGGCAACTATGGCTACACCTTC. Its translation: CASGEYRTGGNYGYTF.

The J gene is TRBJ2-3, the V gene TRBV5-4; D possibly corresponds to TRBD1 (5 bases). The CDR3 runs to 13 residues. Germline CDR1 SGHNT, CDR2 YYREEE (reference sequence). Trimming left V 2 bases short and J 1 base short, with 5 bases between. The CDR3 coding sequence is TGTGCCAGCAGCTTAGGGGGCACAGATACGCAGTATTTT. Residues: CASSLGGTDTQYF.

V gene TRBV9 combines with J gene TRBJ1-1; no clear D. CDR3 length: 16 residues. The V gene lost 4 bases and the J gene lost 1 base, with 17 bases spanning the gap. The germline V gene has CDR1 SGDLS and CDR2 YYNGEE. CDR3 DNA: TGTGCCAGCAGCCCGAGTTACCGACACCAGAACACTGAAGCTTTCTTT. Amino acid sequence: CASSPSYRHQNTEAFF.

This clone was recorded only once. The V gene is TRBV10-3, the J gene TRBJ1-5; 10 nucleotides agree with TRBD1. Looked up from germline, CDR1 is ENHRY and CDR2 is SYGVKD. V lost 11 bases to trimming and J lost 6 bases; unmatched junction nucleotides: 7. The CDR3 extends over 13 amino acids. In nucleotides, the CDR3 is TGTGCCGCCGGACAGGGGGTAGGTCAGCCCCAGCATTTT. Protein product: CAAGQGVGQPQHF.

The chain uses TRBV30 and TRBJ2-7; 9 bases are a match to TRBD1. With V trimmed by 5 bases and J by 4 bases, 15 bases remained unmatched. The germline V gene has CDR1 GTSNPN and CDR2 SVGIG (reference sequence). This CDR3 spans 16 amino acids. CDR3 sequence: CAWAPNPGQGKYEQYF. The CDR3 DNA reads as TGTGCCTGGGCCCCTAACCCGGGACAGGGTAAATACGAGCAGTACTTC. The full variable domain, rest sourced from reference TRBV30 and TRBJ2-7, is SQTIHQWPATLVQPVGSPLSLECTVEGTSNPNLYWYRQAAGRGLQLLFYSVGIGQISSEVPQNLSASRPQDRQFILSSKKLLLSDSGFYLCAWAPNPGQGKYEQYFGPGTRLTVT.

The CDR3 is CASREGVGNTIYF. CDR3 coding DNA: TGTGCCAGCAGGGAGGGTGTTGGAAACACCATATATTTT. The rearrangement links TRBV2 to TRBJ1-3, with D hard to call. Trimming pared 6 bases from V and 3 bases from J, leaving 9 bases between. Per germline, CDR1 SNHLY and CDR2 FYNNEI. The CDR3 runs 13 residues.